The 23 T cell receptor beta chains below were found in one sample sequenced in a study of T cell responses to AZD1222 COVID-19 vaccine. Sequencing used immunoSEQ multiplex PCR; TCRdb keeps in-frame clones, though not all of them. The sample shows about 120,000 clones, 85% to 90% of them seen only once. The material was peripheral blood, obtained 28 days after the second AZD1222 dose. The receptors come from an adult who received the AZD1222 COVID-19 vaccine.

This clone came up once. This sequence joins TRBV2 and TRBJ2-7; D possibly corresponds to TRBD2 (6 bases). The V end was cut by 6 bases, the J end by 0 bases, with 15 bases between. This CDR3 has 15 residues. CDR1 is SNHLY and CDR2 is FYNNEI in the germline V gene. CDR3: CASRLSGVPSYEQYF. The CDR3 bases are TGTGCCAGCAGATTATCGGGGGTCCCCTCCTACGAGCAGTACTTC.

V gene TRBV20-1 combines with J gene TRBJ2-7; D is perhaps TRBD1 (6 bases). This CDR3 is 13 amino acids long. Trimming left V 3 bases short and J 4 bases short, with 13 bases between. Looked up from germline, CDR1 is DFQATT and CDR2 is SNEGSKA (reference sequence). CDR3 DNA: TGCAGTGCTAGTGGTCCAGGGGTATACGAGCAGTACTTC. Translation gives CSASGPGVYEQYF.

The CDR3 here is CASSKLAGGHGDTQYF. The CDR3 DNA is TGTGCCAGCAGCAAACTAGCGGGGGGACATGGAGATACGCAGTATTTT. This chain joins TRBV3-1 (or the pseudogene TRBV3-2) and TRBJ2-3, with 12 positions matching TRBD2. J was trimmed by 5 bases and V by 5 bases; bases with no gene match: 8. Germline V lookup: CDR1 LGHDT, CDR2 YNNKEL (reference sequence). CDR3 length: 16 residues.

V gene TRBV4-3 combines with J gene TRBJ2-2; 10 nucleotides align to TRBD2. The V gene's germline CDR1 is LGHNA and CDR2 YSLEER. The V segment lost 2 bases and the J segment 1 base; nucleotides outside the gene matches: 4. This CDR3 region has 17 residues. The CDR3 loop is CASSQLSGGKNTGELFF. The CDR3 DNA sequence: TGCGCCAGCAGCCAACTTAGCGGGGGGAAGAACACCGGGGAGCTGTTTTTT.

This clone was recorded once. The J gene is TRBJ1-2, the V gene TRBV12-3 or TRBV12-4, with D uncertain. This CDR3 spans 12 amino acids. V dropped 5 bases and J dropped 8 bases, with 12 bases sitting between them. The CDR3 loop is CASSHEGGGYTF. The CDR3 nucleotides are TGTGCCAGCAGTCACGAGGGTGGCGGCTACACCTTC.

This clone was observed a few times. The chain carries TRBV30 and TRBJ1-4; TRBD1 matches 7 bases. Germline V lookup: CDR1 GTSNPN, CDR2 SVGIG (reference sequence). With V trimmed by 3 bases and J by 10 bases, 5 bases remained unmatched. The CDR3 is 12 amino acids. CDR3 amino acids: CAWRSGGGKLFF. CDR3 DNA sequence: TGTGCCTGGAGGTCAGGGGGAGGAAAACTGTTTTTT. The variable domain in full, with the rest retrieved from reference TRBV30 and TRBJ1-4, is SQTIHQWPATLVQPVGSPLSLECTVEGTSNPNLYWYRQAAGRGLQLLFYSVGIGQISSEVPQNLSASRPQDRQFILSSKKLLLSDSGFYLCAWRSGGGKLFFGSGTQLSVL.

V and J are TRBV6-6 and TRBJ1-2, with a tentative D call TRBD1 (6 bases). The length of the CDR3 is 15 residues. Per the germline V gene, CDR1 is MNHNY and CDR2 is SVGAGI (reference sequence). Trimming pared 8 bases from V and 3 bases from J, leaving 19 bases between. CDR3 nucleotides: TGTGCCAGCGCCCCCTTGGGGGGGCCCGACTATGGCTACACCTTC. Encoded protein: CASAPLGGPDYGYTF.

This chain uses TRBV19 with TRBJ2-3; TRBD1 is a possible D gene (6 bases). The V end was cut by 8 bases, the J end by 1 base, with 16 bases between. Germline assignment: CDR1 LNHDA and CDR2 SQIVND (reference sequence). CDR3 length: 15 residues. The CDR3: CASSQGLGGTDTQYF. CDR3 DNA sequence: TGTGCCAGTTCCCAGGGGCTAGGAGGCACAGATACGCAGTATTTT.

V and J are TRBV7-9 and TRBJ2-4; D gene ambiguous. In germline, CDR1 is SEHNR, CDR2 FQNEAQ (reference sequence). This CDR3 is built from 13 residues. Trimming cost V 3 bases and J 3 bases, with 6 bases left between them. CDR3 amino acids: CASSFGSKNIQYF. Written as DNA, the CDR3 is TGTGCCAGCAGCTTCGGCAGCAAAAACATTCAGTACTTC.

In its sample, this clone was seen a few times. The CDR3 sequence is CASSYRVDAEAFF. CDR3 DNA sequence: TGTGCCAGCAGTTACCGGGTAGATGCTGAAGCTTTCTTT. The chain employs TRBV6-5 and TRBJ1-1; D gene ambiguous. Trimming pared 2 bases from V and 6 bases from J, leaving 10 bases between. Germline CDR1 is MNHEY and CDR2 is SVGAGI. The CDR3 covers 13 residues.

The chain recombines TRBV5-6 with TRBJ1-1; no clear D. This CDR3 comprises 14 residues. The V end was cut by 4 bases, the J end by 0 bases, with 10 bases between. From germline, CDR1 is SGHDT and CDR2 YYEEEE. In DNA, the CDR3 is TGTGCCAGCAGCCTCGACATGATGAACACTGAAGCTTTCTTT. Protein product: CASSLDMMNTEAFF.

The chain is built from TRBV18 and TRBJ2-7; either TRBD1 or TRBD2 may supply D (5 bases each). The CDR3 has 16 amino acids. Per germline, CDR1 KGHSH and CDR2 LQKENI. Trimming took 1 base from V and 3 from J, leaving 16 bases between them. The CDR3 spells CASSPLFGTGYYEQYF. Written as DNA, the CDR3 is TGTGCCAGCTCACCACTCTTCGGGACGGGCTACTACGAGCAGTACTTC. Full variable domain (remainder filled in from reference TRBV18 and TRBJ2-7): NAGVMQNPRHLVRRRGQEARLRCSPMKGHSHVYWYRQLPEEGLKFMVYLQKENIIDESGMPKERFSAEFPKEGPSILRIQQVVRGDSAAYFCASSPLFGTGYYEQYFGPGTRLTVT.

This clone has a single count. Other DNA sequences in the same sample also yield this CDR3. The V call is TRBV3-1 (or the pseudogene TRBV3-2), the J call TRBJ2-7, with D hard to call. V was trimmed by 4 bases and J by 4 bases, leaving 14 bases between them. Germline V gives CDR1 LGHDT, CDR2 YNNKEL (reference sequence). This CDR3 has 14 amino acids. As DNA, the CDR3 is TGTGCCAGCAGCCCAAGTGGTAGAGCATACGAGCAGTACTTC. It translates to CASSPSGRAYEQYF.

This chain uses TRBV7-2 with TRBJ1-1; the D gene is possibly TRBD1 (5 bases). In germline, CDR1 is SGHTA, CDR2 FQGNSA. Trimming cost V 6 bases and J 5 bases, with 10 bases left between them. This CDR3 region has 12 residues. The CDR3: CASRPQGTEAFF. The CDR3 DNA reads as TGTGCCAGCAGACCCCAGGGAACTGAAGCTTTCTTT.

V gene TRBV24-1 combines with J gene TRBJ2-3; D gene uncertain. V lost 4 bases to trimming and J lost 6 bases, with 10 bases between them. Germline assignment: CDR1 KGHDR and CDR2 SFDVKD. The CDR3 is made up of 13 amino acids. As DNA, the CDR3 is TGTGCCACCAGTGACCCCTTCGGGGATACGCAGTATTTT. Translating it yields CATSDPFGDTQYF.

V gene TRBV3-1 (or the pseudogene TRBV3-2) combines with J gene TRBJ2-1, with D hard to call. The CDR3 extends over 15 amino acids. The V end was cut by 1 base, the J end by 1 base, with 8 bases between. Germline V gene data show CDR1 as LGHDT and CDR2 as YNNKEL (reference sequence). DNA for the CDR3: TGTGCCAGCAGCCAAGTTCAGGCGTCCTACAATGAGCAGTTCTTC. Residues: CASSQVQASYNEQFF.

The CDR3 DNA reads TGTGCCTGGAGTGTAGGGTCAGGGGGCAACGGCTACACCTTC. Translated, it gives CAWSVGSGGNGYTF. The chain is built from TRBV30 and TRBJ1-2, with 8 positions matching TRBD1. The germline V gene encodes CDR1 GTSNPN and CDR2 SVGIG (reference sequence). This CDR3 has 14 residues. With 0 bases clipped from V and 8 bases from J, the junction kept 8 bases outside the gene matches.

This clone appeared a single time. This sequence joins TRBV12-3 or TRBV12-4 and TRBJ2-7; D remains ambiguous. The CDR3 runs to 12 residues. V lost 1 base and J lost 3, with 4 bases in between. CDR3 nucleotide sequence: TGTGCCAGCAGTTTAGAGGGCTACGAGCAGTACTTC. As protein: CASSLEGYEQYF.

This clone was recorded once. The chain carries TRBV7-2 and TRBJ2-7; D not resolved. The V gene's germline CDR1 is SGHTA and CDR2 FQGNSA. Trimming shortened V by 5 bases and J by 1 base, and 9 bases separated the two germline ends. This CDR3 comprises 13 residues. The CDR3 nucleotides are TGTGCCAGCAGCCTCCTCGCATCCTACGAGCAGTACTTC. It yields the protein CASSLLASYEQYF. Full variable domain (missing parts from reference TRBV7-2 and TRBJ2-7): GAGVSQSPSNKVTEKGKDVELRCDPISGHTALYWYRQSLGQGLEFLIYFQGNSAPDKSGLPSDRFSAERTGGSVSTLTIQRTQQEDSAVYLCASSLLASYEQYFGPGTRLTVT.

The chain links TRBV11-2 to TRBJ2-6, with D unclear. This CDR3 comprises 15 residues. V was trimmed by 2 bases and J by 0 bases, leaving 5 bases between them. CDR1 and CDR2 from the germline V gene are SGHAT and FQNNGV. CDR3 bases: TGTGCCAGCAGCTTATACTTCTCTGGGGCCAACGTCCTGACTTTC. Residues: CASSLYFSGANVLTF.

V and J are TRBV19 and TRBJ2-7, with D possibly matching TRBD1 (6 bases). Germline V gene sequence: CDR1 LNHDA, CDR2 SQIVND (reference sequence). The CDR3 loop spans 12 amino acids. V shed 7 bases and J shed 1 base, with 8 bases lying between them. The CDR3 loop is CASKQGSYEQYF. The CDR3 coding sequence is TGTGCCAGTAAACAGGGTTCCTACGAGCAGTACTTC.

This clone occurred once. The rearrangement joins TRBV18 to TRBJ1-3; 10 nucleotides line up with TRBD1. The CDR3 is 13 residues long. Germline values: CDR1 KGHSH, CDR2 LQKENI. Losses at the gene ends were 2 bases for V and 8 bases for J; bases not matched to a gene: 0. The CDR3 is CASSPGTGDTIYF. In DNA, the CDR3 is TGTGCCAGCTCACCAGGGACAGGGGACACCATATATTTT.

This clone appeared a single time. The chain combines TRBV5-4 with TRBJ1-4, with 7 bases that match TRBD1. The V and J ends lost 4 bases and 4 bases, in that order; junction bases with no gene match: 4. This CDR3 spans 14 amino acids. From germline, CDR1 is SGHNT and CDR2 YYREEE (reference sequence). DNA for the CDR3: TGTGCCAGCAGCGCGGGACAGATTAATGAAAAACTGTTTTTT. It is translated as CASSAGQINEKLFF.